Described below is a single T cell receptor beta chain sequence and its context. The germline V and J ends were trimmed by 3 bases and 0 bases, with 6 bases remaining between them. The germline CDR1 and CDR2 sequences are SGDLS and YYNGEE. The CDR3 length is 13 residues. TCRdb keeps only in-frame clones here, not all; method: immunoSEQ multiplex PCR. The table includes about 72,000 clones, approximately 92% detected once. The data originate from a study of OX40 agonist ivuxolimab in advanced cancers. The material sequenced was CD4+ or CD8+ T cells sorted from blood, taken in a trial of the OX40 agonist ivuxolimab. The TCR originated in an adult with an advanced solid tumor such as melanoma, head and neck, liver or kidney cancer. The gene calls are TRBV9 and TRBJ1-1, with D perhaps TRBD1 (6 bases). CDR3 sequence (DNA): TGTGCCAGCAGCGAGGGGGTGAACACTGAAGCTTTCTTT. Amino acid sequence: CASSEGVNTEAFF.